This T cell receptor beta chain was sequenced during a study of blood T cell repertoires in COVID-19. Study in general: From the United States, Italy and Spain came samples of acute and convalescent COVID-19. PBMCs, B-cell-depleted T cells, or T cells were the source of the cDNA or gDNA that made up the material.

In the original workflow: The authors estimated nucleated cell counts from reference gene primer amplification. The table came from immunoSEQ multiplex PCR; TCRdb's copy has only in-frame clones and leaves some out. Clone size and the V and J calls come from that table; the DNA yielded D and trimming. The data show about 59,000 clones, 80% seen once. Trimming left V 4 bases short and J 1 base short, with 14 bases between. The CDR3 loop spans 15 amino acids. In germline, CDR1 is SGHRS, CDR2 YFSETQ. The receptor was derived from a man aged 55 to 70 with acute or convalescent COVID-19. What was sequenced was peripheral blood. This rearrangement joins TRBV5-1 to TRBJ1-1; D remains unclear. The CDR3 is CASSLRSGSNTEAFF. The DNA for the CDR3 is TGCGCCAGCAGCCTTAGGAGCGGATCGAACACTGAAGCTTTCTTT. The full variable domain, its missing parts supplied by reference TRBV5-1 and TRBJ1-1, is KAGVTQTPRYLIKTRGQQVTLSCSPISGHRSVSWYQQTPGQGLQFLFEYFSETQRNKGNFPGRFSGRQFSNSRSEMNVSTLELGDSALYLCASSLRSGSNTEAFFGQGTRLTVV.